The text below deals with one TCR beta chain. Its antigen is not identified. V dropped 0 bases and J dropped 5 bases, with 10 bases sitting between them. The germline gives CDR1 SGHAT, CDR2 FQNNGV. The CDR3 length is 14 residues. The record originates from a study of T cells after yellow fever vaccination. Overall study context: When fractions had low cell numbers, they were prepared with SMART-Seq v4 Ultra Low Input. Study observations and caveats: Researchers cautioned that FACS-sorted repertoires could harbor abundant clonotypes contaminating from the bulk population.

In TCRdb, the 5' RACE reads were re-called with MiXCR into one record per CDR3 protein. The sample includes hundreds of thousands of distinct CDR3 sequences, 12% seen only once; the top ten take 3.2%. This chain links TRBV11-2 with TRBJ2-5, with D maybe TRBD1 (5 bases). The sequence came from a man in his late teens or twenties who received the YFV17D yellow fever vaccine. Material: CD4+ T cells sorted from PBMCs, obtained 15 days after the yellow fever booster vaccination. The DNA of the CDR3 is TGTGCCAGCAGCTTAGACGCAGGGCGGGAGACCCAGTACTTC. Amino acid sequence: CASSLDAGRETQYF.